These 3 T cell receptor beta chains came from one sample sequenced in a study of blood T cell repertoires in COVID-19. Measured with immunoSEQ multiplex PCR; TCRdb has only the in-frame clones, and not every one. The profile shows approximately 240,000 clones, about 88% of them singletons. The source material was peripheral blood. These receptors came from a woman in her 40s who had recovered from COVID-19.

The chain links TRBV4-3 to TRBJ2-7; tentative D call: TRBD2 (6 bases). The germline gives CDR1 LGHNA, CDR2 YSLEER. V lost 1 base and J lost 5, with 12 bases in between. The CDR3 is 14 residues long. The CDR3, as DNA: TGCGCCAGCAGCCAAGGGGACTGGTTTGACGAGCAGTACTTC. It yields the protein CASSQGDWFDEQYF.

This chain uses TRBV7-2 with TRBJ1-5; no firm D call. Germline lookup yields CDR1 SGHTA and CDR2 FQGNSA. Trimming cost V 2 bases and J 6 bases, with 8 bases left between them. The CDR3 is 13 amino acids. The CDR3 region has the DNA TGTGCCAGCAGCTTAAAAGGGAGTCAGCCCCAGCATTTT. As protein: CASSLKGSQPQHF.

The CDR3 sequence: CASSVEASGTWYEQFF. DNA for the CDR3: TGTGCCAGCAGCGTAGAGGCTAGCGGGACATGGTATGAGCAGTTCTTC. The chain employs TRBV9 and TRBJ2-1, with 9 bases that match TRBD2. Trimming at V came to 0 bases and at J to 8 bases, leaving 9 bases not matched to a gene. The germline CDR1 and CDR2 sequences are SGDLS and YYNGEE. This CDR3 spans 16 amino acids.